The sequence of this T cell receptor (beta chain) was determined in a study of T cell responses to AZD1222 COVID-19 vaccine. The assay was immunoSEQ multiplex PCR, and TCRdb's table has in-frame clones only and misses some. In the table there are some 96,000 clones, roughly 86% of which are singletons. The receptor's source is an adult in good health. The starting material was peripheral blood, obtained on day 0 of MenACWY control vaccination.

CDR3 nucleotides: TGTGCCTGGAGTCAGGGCATGGAAGAGACCCAGTACTTC. It yields the protein CAWSQGMEETQYF. The chain joins TRBV30 to TRBJ2-5; the D gene is possibly TRBD1 (5 bases). Germline CDR1 is GTSNPN and CDR2 is SVGIG (reference sequence). The CDR3 loop spans 13 amino acids. With 2 bases removed from V and 3 bases from J, the gap between germline ends came to 10 bases.